The 27 T cell receptor beta chains below all came from one sample that was sequenced in a study of regulatory T cells in long-lasting Graves disease. Indicated time point: newly diagnosed GD, antithyroid drugs for less than 3 months. The authors made the TCR library using RNA they extracted from PBMCs. Libraries of TCR beta came from iRepertoire HTBI primers plus Arm-PCR of CDR3 regions. TCRdb called the multiplex PCR reads again in MiXCR, with one record for every CDR3 protein. The table records 350,000 to 400,000 distinct CDR3 sequences, roughly 16% of them present only once. The same data also contributed to another study, on T cells in Graves' hyperthyroidism and ophthalmopathy.

The sequencing here drew on peripheral blood mononuclear cells (PBMCs), taken at new diagnosis, from a patient treated with antithyroid drugs. These receptors were obtained from a woman aged 18-29 years with Graves disease.

This clonotype was detected a few times. The chain carries TRBV4-1 and TRBJ2-7; 7 bases fit TRBD2. This CDR3 is 13 amino acids long. With V trimmed by 4 bases and J by 5 bases, 5 bases remained unmatched. The germline CDR1 and CDR2 sequences are MGHRA and YSYEKL. CDR3 protein: CASSREGSHEQYF. Here the CDR3 DNA reads TGCGCCAGCAGCCGGGAGGGAAGCCACGAGCAGTACTTC.

The rearrangement uses TRBV12-3 or TRBV12-4 and TRBJ2-1; possibly TRBD2 for D (7 bases). The CDR3 loop spans 14 amino acids. V shed 6 bases and J shed 10 bases, with 19 bases lying between them. CDR3 coding DNA: TGTGCCAGCAGCCTAAGGGGGGGGGCTCGGGAGCAGTTCTTC. The encoded protein is CASSLRGGAREQFF.

This clonotype has just a few counts. The rearrangement joins TRBV29-1 to TRBJ1-1; D is uncertain. The CDR3 contains 11 residues. V was clipped by 5 bases and J by 4 bases, with 8 bases between them. Germline assignment: CDR1 SQVTM and CDR2 ANQGSEA. The CDR3 DNA follows: TGCAGCGTTCAGGCGCTCACTGAAGCTTTCTTT. Protein: CSVQALTEAFF.

This clonotype was recorded many times. The chain carries TRBV2 and TRBJ2-1, with D unresolved. CDR1 is SNHLY, CDR2 FYNNEI, per germline. The germline V and J ends were trimmed by 5 bases and 4 bases, with 18 bases remaining between them. This CDR3 has 16 residues. The CDR3 loop is CASSRGRSISYNEQFF. The CDR3 coding sequence is TGTGCCAGCAGTCGTGGCCGGAGTATCTCATACAATGAGCAGTTCTTC.

There are a few counts of this clonotype. V usage is TRBV19 and J usage is TRBJ2-1; D not certain. V was cut by 7 bases and J by 6 bases, with 13 bases left in between. There are 13 residues in the CDR3. CDR1 and CDR2 from the germline V gene are LNHDA and SQIVND (reference sequence). CDR3 DNA sequence: TGTGCCAGTAAGACACTTAACCTCAATGAGCAGTTCTTC. It codes for CASKTLNLNEQFF.

This clonotype has ten or more counts. The chain couples TRBV20-1 to TRBJ2-2; TRBD1 agrees at 9 bases. The trim removed 5 bases at V and 5 bases at J, leaving 12 bases unmatched. The germline V gene has CDR1 DFQATT and CDR2 SNEGSKA (reference sequence). The CDR3 consists of 16 residues. CDR3 in DNA: TGCAGTGCTCGACACCCGGGACAGGGAGGGACCGGGGAGCTGTTTTTT. It encodes CSARHPGQGGTGELFF.

CDR3 sequence (DNA): TGCAGTGCTAGACTAGGGGTTGAAGCTTTCTTT. Translation gives CSARLGVEAFF. This chain connects TRBV20-1 to TRBJ1-1; D is perhaps TRBD1 (5 bases). Germline V lookup: CDR1 DFQATT, CDR2 SNEGSKA (reference sequence). The CDR3 contains 11 residues. The ends were cut back, 2 bases at V and 7 bases at J, with 8 bases in the middle.

Many counts were recorded for this clonotype. The chain has TRBV20-1 and TRBJ2-6; TRBD2 matches 7 bases. Germline V gene data show CDR1 as DFQATT and CDR2 as SNEGSKA (reference sequence). The CDR3 has 18 residues. Trimming removed 1 base from V and 1 base from J; junction bases left unmatched: 10. The CDR3 DNA sequence: TGCAGTGCTAGAGTCCCCTGGACTAGTCGTTCTGGGGCCAACGTCCTGACTTTC. It translates to CSARVPWTSRSGANVLTF.

This clonotype was seen ten or more times. The chain combines TRBV10-3 with TRBJ2-2; possibly TRBD2 for D (6 bases). Looked up from germline, CDR1 is ENHRY and CDR2 is SYGVKD. V lost 6 bases, J lost 3 bases, and 14 bases lay in between. The CDR3 totals 15 residues. The CDR3 loop is CAIRPGTHDTGELFF. Written as DNA, the CDR3 is TGTGCCATCAGGCCCGGGACTCACGACACCGGGGAGCTGTTTTTT.

This clonotype was recorded at least ten times. The chain joins TRBV27 to TRBJ1-5, with 7 bases aligning to TRBD1. The CDR3 is 15 residues long. Germline trimming cut 5 bases from V and 6 bases from J; bases unmatched to any gene: 10. Germline V CDR1 and CDR2: MNHEY, SMNVEV (reference sequence). The CDR3 reads CASSPSTGWGQPQHF. CDR3 sequence (DNA): TGTGCCAGCAGTCCCTCGACAGGGTGGGGTCAGCCCCAGCATTTT.

Turning to this clonotype: A read error is possible here, since a much larger clone lies one base away. The chain employs TRBV5-6 and TRBJ2-3, with unresolved D. The CDR3 has 11 amino acids. Looked up from germline, CDR1 is SGHDT and CDR2 is YYEEEE. DNA for the CDR3: TGTGCCAGCAGCTTTGCAGATGCGCAGTATTTT. It translates to CASSFADAQYF. Full variable domain (rest looked up from reference TRBV5-6 and TRBJ2-3): DAGVTQSPTHLIKTRGQQVTLRCSPKSGHDTVSWYQQALGQGPQFIFQYYEEEERQRGNFPDRFSGHQFPNYSSELNVNALLLGDSALYLCASSFADAQYFGPGTRLTVL.

This clonotype appeared many times. This chain joins TRBV2 and TRBJ2-1; 13 bases fit TRBD2. The CDR3 runs 15 residues. V lost 5 bases to trimming and J lost 6 bases; unmatched junction nucleotides: 4. Germline-derived CDR1 and CDR2 are SNHLY and FYNNEI. The CDR3 bases are TGTGCCAGCAGTCCCCGGACTAGCGGGAGCAATGAGCAGTTCTTC. It encodes CASSPRTSGSNEQFF.

Ten or more counts support this clonotype. The rearrangement links TRBV27 to TRBJ1-5; D not certain. Germline V gene sequence: CDR1 MNHEY, CDR2 SMNVEV (reference sequence). There are 12 residues in the CDR3. V lost 9 bases and J 6 bases, leaving 12 bases between the germline ends. CDR3 sequence reads: CASGPDGQPQHF. The DNA of the CDR3 is TGTGCCAGTGGACCAGATGGTCAGCCCCAGCATTTT.

This clonotype was recorded many times. V gene TRBV12-3 or TRBV12-4 combines with J gene TRBJ2-1; TRBD1 matches at 11 bases. Germline trimming cut 5 bases from V and 7 bases from J; bases unmatched to any gene: 1. The CDR3 loop spans 13 amino acids. This CDR3 reads CASSRDRGNEQFF. For the CDR3, the DNA is TGTGCCAGCAGTAGGGACAGGGGGAATGAGCAGTTCTTC.

The sample holds many counts of this clonotype. One end of the junction is discordant with germline, which a read error may explain. The V and J genes are TRBV5-1 and TRBJ2-5; D might be TRBD2 (5 bases). Germline CDR1 reads SGHRS; CDR2 reads YFSETQ. CDR3 length: 13 residues. CDR3 in DNA: TGTGCTAGCAGCTTAGGGTACCAAGAGACCCAGTACTTC. Amino acid sequence: CASSLGYQETQYF.

Concerning this clonotype: This may stem from a read error, because a much larger clone lies one nucleotide away. The chain's CDR3 is CASSLDPTWPGYTF. The CDR3 nucleotides read TGTGCCAGCAGCTTAGATCCCACATGGCCCGGCTACACCTTC. This chain links TRBV11-1 with TRBJ1-2; D gene ambiguous. V was trimmed by 1 base and J by 8 bases, leaving 14 bases between them. The CDR3 loop spans 14 amino acids. In germline, CDR1 is SGHAT, CDR2 FQDESV (reference sequence).

The rearrangement joins TRBV6-2 or TRBV6-3 to TRBJ1-5, with TRBD1 matching over 9 bases. The ends lost 5 bases at V and 3 bases at J; junction bases unmatched: 14. Germline V gives CDR1 MNHEY, CDR2 SVGEGT. CDR3 length: 18 amino acids. The CDR3 DNA reads as TGTGCCAGCAGTAATCCCGGGACAGGGAAGGGGATCAATCAGCCCCAGCATTTT. This translates into CASSNPGTGKGINQPQHF.

The table lists this clonotype with many counts. This chain links TRBV27 with TRBJ2-1; D is possibly TRBD2 (7 bases). The germline CDR1 and CDR2 sequences are MNHEY and SMNVEV (reference sequence). The CDR3 is 17 residues long. Trimming removed 4 bases at V and 8 bases at J, with 24 bases between. The CDR3 protein is CASSSNEGGRAFDEQFF. The DNA for the CDR3 is TGTGCCAGCAGTTCAAATGAGGGGGGGAGGGCCTTCGATGAGCAGTTCTTC.

V usage is TRBV18 and J usage is TRBJ1-1; no clear D. The V and J ends lost 4 bases and 11 bases respectively, with 14 bases between them. Germline V gives CDR1 KGHSH, CDR2 LQKENI. The CDR3 runs 12 residues. CDR3 in amino acids: CASSQGSEVAFF. CDR3 bases: TGTGCCAGCTCACAGGGATCCGAGGTGGCTTTCTTT. The full variable domain, completed using reference TRBV18 and TRBJ1-1, is NAGVMQNPRHLVRRRGQEARLRCSPMKGHSHVYWYRQLPEEGLKFMVYLQKENIIDESGMPKERFSAEFPKEGPSILRIQQVVRGDSAAYFCASSQGSEVAFFGQGTRLTVV.

This clonotype was picked up many times. The chain is built from TRBV9 and TRBJ2-7, with TRBD2 identical over 12 bases. Germline CDR1 reads SGDLS; CDR2 reads YYNGEE. The CDR3 contains 15 residues. Trimming at V came to 5 bases and at J to 5 bases, leaving 8 bases not matched to a gene. The chain's CDR3 is CASSLRLAGVDEQYF. CDR3 in DNA: TGTGCCAGCAGTCTCCGACTAGCGGGAGTCGACGAGCAGTACTTC.

V gene TRBV30 combines with J gene TRBJ2-1; 7 positions agree with TRBD2. The J segment lost 8 bases and the V segment lost 7 bases, leaving 14 bases of the junction unmatched. This CDR3 has 14 residues. The V gene's germline CDR1 is GTSNPN and CDR2 SVGIG (reference sequence). CDR3 protein: CASGMWGGIYEQFF. As DNA, the CDR3 is TGTGCCTCGGGGATGTGGGGAGGGATCTATGAGCAGTTCTTC. Based on the CDR3 plus reference TRBV30 and TRBJ2-1, the full variable domain is SQTIHQWPATLVQPVGSPLSLECTVEGTSNPNLYWYRQAAGRGLQLLFYSVGIGQISSEVPQNLSASRPQDRQFILSSKKLLLSDSGFYLCASGMWGGIYEQFFGPGTRLTVL.

This clonotype was recorded many times. J is TRBJ2-7 and V is TRBV15, with 7 bases fitting TRBD2. The CDR3 is 13 residues long. Trimming removed 9 bases from V and 0 bases from J; junction bases left unmatched: 5. Germline-derived CDR1 and CDR2 are LNHNV and YYDKDF (reference sequence). CDR3 in DNA: TGTGCCACGACGCGGGGGTTCTCCTACGAGCAGTACTTC. This encodes CATTRGFSYEQYF.

This clonotype was seen a few times. The chain links TRBV9 to TRBJ2-1; the match to TRBD2 covers 12 bases. CDR3 size: 16 residues. Germline V lookup: CDR1 SGDLS, CDR2 YYNGEE. V trimming: 0 bases; J trimming: 7 bases; junction bases outside the gene matches: 5. The DNA for the CDR3 is TGTGCCAGCAGCGTAGGGCCTAGCGGGGGGGCGAATGAGCAGTTCTTC. Its translation is CASSVGPSGGANEQFF.

This clonotype has a count of ten or more. The CDR3 is CASSMAGPRLAEAFF. The CDR3 DNA sequence: TGTGCCAGTAGTATGGCCGGGCCCCGTCTGGCTGAAGCTTTCTTT. This chain connects TRBV19 to TRBJ1-1; D is undetermined. The CDR3 loop spans 15 amino acids. Trimming pared 3 bases from V and 6 bases from J, leaving 17 bases between. The V gene's germline CDR1 is LNHDA and CDR2 SQIVND (reference sequence).

The rearrangement joins TRBV7-3 to TRBJ2-7, with D possibly matching TRBD2 (5 bases). This CDR3 contains 15 residues. The ends were cut back, 4 bases at V and 3 bases at J, with 16 bases in the middle. CDR1 and CDR2 (germline): SGHTA, FQGTGA. The CDR3 DNA is TGTGCCAGCAGCTCTATTACGGGGATAATCTACGAGCAGTACTTC. The encoded protein is CASSSITGIIYEQYF.

This clonotype was found many times. The chain combines TRBV6-1 with TRBJ1-6; D perhaps matches TRBD1 (5 bases). CDR1 and CDR2 from the germline V gene are MNHNS and SASEGT. Trimming took off 7 bases at V and 6 bases at J, with 16 bases between the two ends. CDR3 length equals 15 residues. CDR3 loop: CASTVPDTSNSPLHF. The DNA of the CDR3 is TGTGCCAGCACCGTACCGGACACTAGTAATTCACCCCTCCACTTT.

This clonotype was found many times. This sequence joins TRBV6-1 and TRBJ2-1; no clear D. Germline-derived CDR1 and CDR2 are MNHNS and SASEGT. The CDR3 totals 15 residues. The V end was cut by 1 base, the J end by 6 bases, with 13 bases between. CDR3 nucleotides: TGTGCCAGCAGTGAAGGCCAGAGACTGGGCAATGAGCAGTTCTTC. Its protein is CASSEGQRLGNEQFF.